These 20 T cell receptor beta chains were sequenced from one sample in a study of graft-versus-host responses after intestinal transplantation. Repertoires were generated with immunoSEQ multiplex PCR, while TCRdb's copy carries only in-frame clones and drops some. The data show more than 95,000 clones, over 85% seen once. No cognate antigen is known for these TCRs. This sample comprised unstimulated CD8+ T cells sorted from spleen or lymph node cells, obtained before intestinal transplant. The origin of the receptors is a human donor who received an intestinal transplant.

This clone has just one count. The chain joins TRBV23-1 to TRBJ1-5; 10 bases align to TRBD1. TRBV23-1 is marked as an open reading frame, function uncertain. The junction had 20 bases not matched to a gene; V was cut back by 3 bases and J by 6 bases. This CDR3 is built from 20 residues. The CDR3 region has the DNA TGCGCCAGCAGTCACCCCGGGACAGGGGAGAGGTCCCTGTGGGGTCAGCCCCAGCATTTT. Translation gives CASSHPGTGERSLWGQPQHF.

The chain combines TRBV5-1 with TRBJ2-2; TRBD2 aligns across 10 bases. The V segment lost 3 bases and the J segment 6 bases; nucleotides outside the gene matches: 11. This CDR3 contains 17 residues. Germline loops: CDR1 SGHRS, CDR2 YFSETQ. The CDR3 here is CASSSRSGGARAGELFF. Written as DNA, the CDR3 is TGCGCCAGCAGCTCCCGAAGCGGGGGGGCCAGGGCCGGGGAGCTGTTTTTT.

The V and J genes are TRBV6-5 and TRBJ2-7; D remains unclear. The CDR3 totals 12 residues. Trimming removed 6 bases from V and 6 bases from J, with 12 bases in between. Germline values: CDR1 MNHEY, CDR2 SVGAGI. This chain's CDR3 is CASRSERFEQYF. As DNA, the CDR3 is TGTGCCAGCAGGTCAGAACGGTTCGAGCAGTACTTC.

The gene calls are TRBV9 and TRBJ1-3, with D tentatively TRBD1 (5 bases). Germline CDR1 reads SGDLS; CDR2 reads YYNGEE. The CDR3 has 17 residues. V was cut by 3 bases and J by 0 bases, with 16 bases left in between. This chain's CDR3 is CASSAALAGVSGNTIYF. Written as DNA, the CDR3 is TGTGCCAGCAGCGCCGCGTTGGCGGGGGTCTCTGGAAACACCATATATTTT.

The genes are TRBV9 and TRBJ1-4; D remains ambiguous. Between the trimmed V and J ends, which lost 4 bases and 4 bases, there was a span of 11 bases. The CDR3 runs to 14 residues. Looked up from germline, CDR1 is SGDLS and CDR2 is YYNGEE. The CDR3: CASSIGGLNEKLFF. CDR3 in DNA: TGTGCCAGCAGCATAGGAGGGCTTAATGAAAAACTGTTTTTT.

The chain employs TRBV5-1 and TRBJ1-2, with 7 positions matching TRBD1. CDR1 is SGHRS, CDR2 YFSETQ, per germline. This CDR3 has 15 amino acids. With V trimmed by 5 bases and J by 5 bases, 12 bases remained unmatched. This CDR3 is CASSNETGTEYGYTF. The CDR3 DNA is TGCGCCAGCAGTAATGAAACCGGGACAGAGTATGGCTACACCTTC.

The chain recombines TRBV9 with TRBJ2-2; 7 bases align to TRBD2. With 3 bases clipped from V and 2 bases from J, the junction kept 4 bases outside the gene matches. The germline CDR1 and CDR2 sequences are SGDLS and YYNGEE. CDR3 length: 15 amino acids. This CDR3 reads CASSAGGGNTGELFF. Here the CDR3 DNA reads TGTGCCAGCAGCGCCGGCGGGGGAAACACCGGGGAGCTGTTTTTT.

J is TRBJ2-5 and V is TRBV7-6, with 7 bases aligning to TRBD2. This CDR3 is 17 amino acids long. With 1 base clipped from V and 2 bases from J, the junction kept 10 bases outside the gene matches. Germline V gives CDR1 SGHVS, CDR2 FNYEAQ. The CDR3 coding sequence is TGTGCCAGCAGCTTAGTTTGGGCGGGAGACAGTCAAGAGACCCAGTACTTC. Its protein is CASSLVWAGDSQETQYF.

The chain has TRBV27 and TRBJ1-2; 9 bases agree with TRBD1. CDR1 and CDR2 (germline): MNHEY, SMNVEV (reference sequence). The CDR3 sequence is 15 residues long. Trimming at V came to 3 bases and at J to 4 bases, leaving 6 bases not matched to a gene. The DNA for the CDR3 is TGTGCCAGCAGTTTCCTGAGGGACAGGGCCTATGGCTACACCTTC. Translated, it gives CASSFLRDRAYGYTF.

The chain links TRBV27 to TRBJ1-6; maybe TRBD1 (5 bases). V lost 6 bases to trimming and J lost 6 bases, with 9 bases between them. This CDR3 has 13 amino acids. The germline V gene has CDR1 MNHEY and CDR2 SMNVEV (reference sequence). Here the CDR3 DNA reads TGTGCCAGCAGCGGGGGGATTAATTCACCCCTCCACTTT. Its protein is CASSGGINSPLHF.

The V and J genes are TRBV27 and TRBJ1-1; 9 bases line up with TRBD1. The CDR3 runs to 14 residues. V trimming: 8 bases; J trimming: 5 bases; junction bases outside the gene matches: 9. CDR1 and CDR2 (germline): MNHEY, SMNVEV (reference sequence). The chain's CDR3 is CASAGGQGITEAFF. The CDR3 nucleotides read TGTGCCAGCGCGGGGGGACAGGGAATTACTGAAGCTTTCTTT.

The V call is TRBV6-6, the J call TRBJ2-5; 7 bases map to TRBD2. The CDR3 has 14 amino acids. Germline V gene lookup returns CDR1 MNHNY and CDR2 SVGAGI (reference sequence). V lost 5 bases, J lost 2 bases, and 5 bases stayed unmatched. As DNA, the CDR3 is TGTGCCAGCAGTCCAGCGGGGCCGCAAGAGACCCAGTACTTC. Its protein product is CASSPAGPQETQYF.

The chain is built from TRBV7-8 and TRBJ1-1; a possible D gene is TRBD1 (5 bases). With 1 base removed from V and 4 bases from J, the gap between germline ends came to 10 bases. The CDR3 extends over 14 amino acids. Germline assignment: CDR1 SGHVS and CDR2 FQNEAQ. CDR3 loop: CASSLGAGGTEAFF. CDR3 nucleotides: TGTGCCAGCAGCTTAGGGGCCGGGGGCACTGAAGCTTTCTTT.

The chain's CDR3 is CASSLQGDEQFF. CDR3 nucleotide sequence: TGTGCCAGCAGCTTACAGGGAGATGAGCAGTTCTTC. The chain recombines TRBV5-4 with TRBJ2-1, with D maybe TRBD1 (6 bases). The V end was cut by 2 bases, the J end by 8 bases, with 8 bases between. The CDR3 loop spans 12 amino acids. CDR1 and CDR2 from the germline V gene are SGHNT and YYREEE (reference sequence).

The rearrangement links TRBV5-4 to TRBJ2-7; D remains ambiguous. V was trimmed by 5 bases and J by 2 bases, leaving 5 bases between them. Germline V lookup: CDR1 SGHNT, CDR2 YYREEE (reference sequence). This CDR3 has 11 residues. The CDR3 sequence is CASRFAYEQYF. The DNA for the CDR3 is TGTGCCAGCAGATTCGCCTACGAGCAGTACTTC.

The rearrangement links TRBV4-1 to TRBJ1-2, with 8 bases identical to TRBD1. The CDR3 runs 13 residues. The junction had 1 base not matched to a gene; V was cut back by 5 bases and J by 2 bases. Germline assignment: CDR1 MGHRA and CDR2 YSYEKL. This CDR3 reads CASSGQGNYGYTF. The DNA of the CDR3 is TGCGCCAGCAGCGGACAGGGAAACTATGGCTACACCTTC.

The gene calls are TRBV19 and TRBJ1-1, with a weak D call TRBD1 (5 bases). The germline V and J ends were trimmed by 6 bases and 4 bases, with 24 bases remaining between them. Germline V gene sequence: CDR1 LNHDA, CDR2 SQIVND (reference sequence). The CDR3 consists of 17 residues. CDR3 coding DNA: TGTGCCAGTAGCTTGACCTCTCCCAGGGAGTCCCCCACTGAAGCTTTCTTT. Protein sequence: CASSLTSPRESPTEAFF.

The chain is built from TRBV13 and TRBJ1-1; D is unresolved. V lost 1 base, J lost 1 base, and 4 bases lay in between. This CDR3 is built from 13 residues. Germline CDR1 is PRHDT and CDR2 is FYEKMQ (reference sequence). CDR3 coding DNA: TGTGCCAGCAGCTTAGAAGGGAACACTGAAGCTTTCTTT. As protein: CASSLEGNTEAFF.

The rearrangement links TRBV7-9 to TRBJ1-1, with D unclear. V lost 10 bases and J lost 3, with 21 bases in between. CDR1 and CDR2 from the germline V gene are SEHNR and FQNEAQ (reference sequence). This CDR3 spans 15 amino acids. The CDR3 DNA sequence: TGTGCCATGCTGGAGGCGGCCACCCTGGACACTGAAGCTTTCTTT. It codes for CAMLEAATLDTEAFF.

The V and J genes are TRBV4-1 and TRBJ2-1; D is perhaps TRBD2 (5 bases). The length of the CDR3 is 15 residues. The V end was cut by 0 bases, the J end by 6 bases, with 12 bases between. From germline, CDR1 is MGHRA and CDR2 YSYEKL. The CDR3 DNA is TGCGCCAGCAGCCAAGATTCTCTAGCAGGCAATGAGCAGTTCTTC. Protein product: CASSQDSLAGNEQFF.